This TCR beta chain derives from a study of OX40 agonist ivuxolimab in advanced cancers. Profiled with immunoSEQ multiplex PCR; TCRdb holds only in-frame clones, not every one. The sample includes some 74,000 clones, approximately 94% of them seen just once. Between the trimmed V and J ends, which lost 2 bases and 1 base, there was a span of 9 bases. CDR1 and CDR2 from the germline V gene are SGDLS and YYNGEE. CDR3 size: 15 residues. Material: CD4+ or CD8+ T cells sorted from blood, obtained in a trial of the OX40 agonist ivuxolimab. The receptor's source is an adult with an advanced solid tumor such as melanoma, head and neck, liver or kidney cancer. The chain has TRBV9 and TRBJ2-2, with D tentatively TRBD2 (6 bases). In DNA form, the CDR3 reads TGTGCCAGCAGCGTTCGGGACTGGAACACCGGGGAGCTGTTTTTT. Protein product: CASSVRDWNTGELFF.